In this sample, the clone carrying this TCR beta chain turned up many times. Its antigen is not identified. Per germline, CDR1 SGHVS and CDR2 FNYEAQ. The CDR3 has 13 amino acids. The germline V and J ends were trimmed by 1 base and 9 bases, with 10 bases remaining between them. This sample was included in a study of T-cell reconstitution after alpha-beta-depleted transplantation in children. Construction of the TCRbeta library involved unique molecular identifiers. TCRdb used MiXCR to reprocess the PCR reads, holding one entry per CDR3 protein. The sample records roughly 300,000 distinct CDR3 sequences, approximately 10% being singletons. Broader study findings: TCRbeta diversity was high at day 60 in some patients (a result of surviving recipient T cells and thymic progenitors).

The chain recombines TRBV7-6 with TRBJ2-1; the D gene is possibly TRBD2 (6 bases). The sequences come from peripheral blood, collected 180 days after TCRalphabeta/CD19-depleted stem cell transplant. The TCR sequence derives from a male patient between 2 and 10 years old who had a stem cell transplant for chronic granulomatous disease, so the T cells may come from the graft donor. In nucleotides, the CDR3 is TGTGCCAGCAGCTTAGGGGAGGCGGGTGAGCAGTTCTTC. It codes for CASSLGEAGEQFF.